This entry lists 16 T cell receptor beta chains sequenced from one sample in a study of shared clonotypes between healthy human individuals. TCRdb's copy holds only in-frame clones and misses some; the assay was immunoSEQ multiplex PCR. The sample shows 1.4 million or so clones, around 98.5% of them seen only once. The sequenced material came from naive CD4+ T cells sorted from blood. Subset given: CD45RA+ positively selected. The receptors were gathered from a man under 40 in good health.

Worth noting for this clone: The junction departs from germline at one end; a sequencing error may be responsible. The chain joins TRBV10-1 to TRBJ2-1; 8 nucleotides match TRBD1. Germline V gene sequence: CDR1 WNHNN, CDR2 SYGVQD (reference sequence). This CDR3 contains 16 residues. The CDR3 DNA reads as TGCGCCAGCAGTGAGTCGTCAGGGGGCGCCTACAGTGAGCAGTTCTTC. Translating gives CASSESSGGAYSEQFF.

Of note for this clone: Other DNA sequences of this sample code for an identical CDR3. CDR3 amino acids: CASSFPAGSSYEQYF. DNA of the CDR3: TGTGCCAGCAGTTTCCCGGCGGGGAGCTCCTACGAGCAGTACTTC. The rearrangement joins TRBV28 to TRBJ2-7; a weak D match, TRBD2 (6 bases). Germline V gives CDR1 MDHEN, CDR2 SYDVKM. This CDR3 is 15 amino acids long. The V gene lost 3 bases and the J gene lost 0 bases, with 12 bases spanning the gap.

This clone was observed once. The chain uses TRBV4-3 and TRBJ1-4; 7 bases map to TRBD1. The V gene's germline CDR1 is LGHNA and CDR2 YSLEER. The CDR3 runs 15 residues. Germline trimming cut 0 bases from V and 8 bases from J; bases unmatched to any gene: 6. This CDR3 is CASSQDDRVAEKLFF. In DNA form, the CDR3 reads TGCGCCAGCAGCCAAGACGACAGGGTGGCGGAAAAACTGTTTTTT.

The gene calls are TRBV28 and TRBJ1-5, with D unresolved. Deletions cut 4 bases from V and 6 bases from J, with 7 bases between. Germline loops: CDR1 MDHEN, CDR2 SYDVKM. CDR3 length: 12 residues. The CDR3 protein is CASSSNFQPQHF. CDR3 bases: TGTGCCAGCAGTTCAAATTTTCAGCCCCAGCATTTT. Filled out from reference TRBV28 and TRBJ1-5, the complete variable domain reads DVKVTQSSRYLVKRTGEKVFLECVQDMDHENMFWYRQDPGLGLRLIYFSYDVKMKEKGDIPEGYSVSREKKERFSLILESASTNQTSMYLCASSSNFQPQHFGDGTRLSIL.

The chain uses TRBV18 and TRBJ2-4, with D hard to call. The CDR3 sequence is 18 residues long. CDR1 is KGHSH, CDR2 LQKENI, per germline. Trimming removed 0 bases from V and 0 bases from J, with 15 bases in between. The CDR3 loop is CASSPPKGARLAKNIQYF. CDR3 sequence (DNA): TGTGCCAGCTCACCACCAAAAGGTGCCAGATTAGCCAAAAACATTCAGTACTTC.

The chain joins TRBV6-1 to TRBJ1-2, with a possible D match to TRBD1 (6 bases). The CDR3 totals 15 residues. Germline loops: CDR1 MNHNS, CDR2 SASEGT. V gave up 4 bases and J gave up 2 bases, with 14 bases separating them. The CDR3 DNA is TGTGCCAGCAGTGCTACAGGGCTACAAAACTATGGCTACACCTTC. Translated: CASSATGLQNYGYTF.

The chain carries TRBV25-1 and TRBJ1-2; D not certain. Germline V lookup: CDR1 MGHDK, CDR2 SYGVNS. This CDR3 is 14 amino acids long. V lost 2 bases and J 4 bases, leaving 11 bases between the germline ends. The CDR3 bases are TGTGCCAGCAGTGAAAATTCAGTCGGCTATGGCTACACCTTC. Translated, it gives CASSENSVGYGYTF.

The CDR3: CASSWGLNQPQHF. CDR3 nucleotides: TGTGCCAGCAGCTGGGGACTCAATCAGCCCCAGCATTTT. The chain links TRBV7-9 to TRBJ1-5; D may be TRBD1 (5 bases). Between the trimmed V and J ends, which lost 4 bases and 3 bases, there was a span of 7 bases. There are 13 residues in the CDR3. Germline loops: CDR1 SEHNR, CDR2 FQNEAQ (reference sequence). The variable domain in full, completed from reference TRBV7-9 and TRBJ1-5, reads DTGVSQNPRHKITKRGQNVTFRCDPISEHNRLYWYRQTLGQGPEFLTYFQNEAQLEKSRLLSDRFSAERPKGSFSTLEIQRTEQGDSAMYLCASSWGLNQPQHFGDGTRLSIL.

The J gene is TRBJ1-1, the V gene TRBV14; no definite D call. V was trimmed by 1 base and J by 0 bases, leaving 15 bases between them. The V gene's germline CDR1 is SGHDN and CDR2 FVKESK. CDR3 length equals 17 residues. The CDR3 spells CASSQGEAKLMNTEAFF. CDR3 sequence (DNA): TGTGCCAGCAGCCAAGGGGAGGCGAAACTTATGAACACTGAAGCTTTCTTT.

This chain uses TRBV5-8 with TRBJ2-1; TRBD2 matches 12 bases. This CDR3 has 17 residues. J lost 4 bases, V lost 4 bases, and 9 bases had no gene match. Germline assignment: CDR1 SGHTS and CDR2 YDEGEE. The chain's CDR3 is CASSLPTSGRSYNEQFF. The DNA of the CDR3 is TGTGCCAGCAGCCTTCCTACTAGCGGGAGGTCGTACAATGAGCAGTTCTTC.

In its sample, this clone was seen once. This chain links TRBV29-1 with TRBJ2-1, with D hard to call. Trimming shortened V by 4 bases and J by 1 base, and 20 bases separated the two germline ends. Germline CDR1 and CDR2: SQVTM and ANQGSEA. The CDR3 has 17 residues. The CDR3 here is CSVARWQPLRSYNEQFF. The CDR3 coding sequence is TGCAGCGTTGCTAGGTGGCAGCCGCTCAGGTCCTACAATGAGCAGTTCTTC.

The chain has TRBV19 and TRBJ1-1; D perhaps matches TRBD1 (6 bases). The CDR3 runs 15 residues. Between the trimmed V and J ends, which lost 2 bases and 7 bases, there was a span of 17 bases. In germline, CDR1 is LNHDA, CDR2 SQIVND (reference sequence). As DNA, the CDR3 is TGTGCCAGTAGTATAACGCCGGGACACCTGAGTGAAGCTTTCTTT. Its translation is CASSITPGHLSEAFF. The whole variable domain, filled in from reference TRBV19 and TRBJ1-1, reads DGGITQSPKYLFRKEGQNVTLSCEQNLNHDAMYWYRQDPGQGLRLIYYSQIVNDFQKGDIAEGYSVSREKKESFPLTVTSAQKNPTAFYLCASSITPGHLSEAFFGQGTRLTVV.

Here the CDR3 DNA reads TGTGCCAGCAGTCGCTATGGCGAGGGTTCCTACGAGCAGTACTTC. It is translated as CASSRYGEGSYEQYF. This sequence joins TRBV6-5 and TRBJ2-7; a weak D match, TRBD2 (5 bases). The CDR3 sequence is 15 residues long. The ends were cut back, 5 bases at V and 1 base at J, with 15 bases in the middle. Per germline, CDR1 MNHEY and CDR2 SVGAGI.

The CDR3 DNA sequence: TGTGCCAGCAAGTCCGGTATCCCGATAAACATTCAGTACTTC. It encodes CASKSGIPINIQYF. The rearrangement uses TRBV28 and TRBJ2-4; D not resolved. The CDR3 is 14 amino acids. The V end was cut by 7 bases, the J end by 6 bases, with 16 bases between. Germline V CDR1 and CDR2: MDHEN, SYDVKM.

The V call is TRBV5-1, the J call TRBJ2-3, with unresolved D. The germline V gene has CDR1 SGHRS and CDR2 YFSETQ. The CDR3 has 15 amino acids. Trimming stripped 0 bases from V and 0 bases from J, with 8 bases between. Here the CDR3 DNA reads TGCGCCAGCAGCTTGGATCAGGCTAGCACAGATACGCAGTATTTT. Encoded protein: CASSLDQASTDTQYF.

The genes are TRBV5-6 and TRBJ1-2; D perhaps matches TRBD1 (6 bases). V lost 4 bases to trimming and J lost 3 bases, with 16 bases between them. Germline assignment: CDR1 SGHDT and CDR2 YYEEEE. This CDR3 contains 15 residues. In DNA form, the CDR3 reads TGTGCCAGCAGCACTATTCCCGGGACATACTATGGCTACACCTTC. Encoded protein: CASSTIPGTYYGYTF.